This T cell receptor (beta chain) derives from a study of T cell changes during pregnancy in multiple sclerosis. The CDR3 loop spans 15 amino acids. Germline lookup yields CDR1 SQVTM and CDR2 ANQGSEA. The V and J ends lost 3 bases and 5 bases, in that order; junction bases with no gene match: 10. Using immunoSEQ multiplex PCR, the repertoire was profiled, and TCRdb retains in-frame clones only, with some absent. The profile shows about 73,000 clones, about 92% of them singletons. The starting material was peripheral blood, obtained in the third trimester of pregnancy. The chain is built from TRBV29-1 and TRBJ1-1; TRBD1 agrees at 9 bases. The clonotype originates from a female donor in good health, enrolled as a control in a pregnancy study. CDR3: CSVDSPGQGMTEAFF. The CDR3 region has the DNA TGCAGCGTTGACAGCCCGGGACAGGGTATGACTGAAGCTTTCTTT. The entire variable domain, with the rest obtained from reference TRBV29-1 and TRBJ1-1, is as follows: SAVISQKPSRDICQRGTSLTIQCQVDSQVTMMFWYRQQPGQSLTLIATANQGSEATYESGFVIDKFPISRPNLTFSTLTVSNMSPEDSSIYLCSVDSPGQGMTEAFFGQGTRLTVV.